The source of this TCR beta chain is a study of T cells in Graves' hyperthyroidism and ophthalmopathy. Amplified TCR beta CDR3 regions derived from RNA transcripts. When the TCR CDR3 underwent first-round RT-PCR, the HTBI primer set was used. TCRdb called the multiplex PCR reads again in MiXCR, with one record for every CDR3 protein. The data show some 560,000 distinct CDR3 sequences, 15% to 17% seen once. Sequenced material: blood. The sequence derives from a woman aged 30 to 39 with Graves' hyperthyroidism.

For the CDR3, the DNA is TGTGCCATCAGTGATCCTGATAGCGGCTACGAGCAGTACTTC. Translated, it gives CAISDPDSGYEQYF. This chain links TRBV10-3 with TRBJ2-7, with a weak D call TRBD2 (6 bases). Germline V lookup: CDR1 ENHRY, CDR2 SYGVKD. The CDR3 is 14 amino acids. Trimming cost V 3 bases and J 3 bases, with 12 bases left between them.